This T cell receptor beta chain was obtained from a study of blood T cell repertoires in COVID-19. Some clones are missing from TCRdb's copy, which holds only in-frame ones; the method was immunoSEQ multiplex PCR. The table lists tens of thousands of clones, 80% to 85% of them singletons. This clone was counted once. The CDR3 extends over 16 amino acids. Germline V gene data show CDR1 as SGHRS and CDR2 as YFSETQ. Trimming cost V 4 bases and J 3 bases, with 19 bases left between them. Sequenced: peripheral blood. V usage is TRBV5-1 and J usage is TRBJ2-5; tentatively, D is TRBD1 (8 bases). This clonotype was sampled from a man in his forties or fifties with acute or convalescent COVID-19. The chain's CDR3 is CASSPGGQDWEETQYF. The CDR3 DNA sequence: TGCGCCAGCAGCCCGGGGGGACAGGACTGGGAAGAGACCCAGTACTTC.